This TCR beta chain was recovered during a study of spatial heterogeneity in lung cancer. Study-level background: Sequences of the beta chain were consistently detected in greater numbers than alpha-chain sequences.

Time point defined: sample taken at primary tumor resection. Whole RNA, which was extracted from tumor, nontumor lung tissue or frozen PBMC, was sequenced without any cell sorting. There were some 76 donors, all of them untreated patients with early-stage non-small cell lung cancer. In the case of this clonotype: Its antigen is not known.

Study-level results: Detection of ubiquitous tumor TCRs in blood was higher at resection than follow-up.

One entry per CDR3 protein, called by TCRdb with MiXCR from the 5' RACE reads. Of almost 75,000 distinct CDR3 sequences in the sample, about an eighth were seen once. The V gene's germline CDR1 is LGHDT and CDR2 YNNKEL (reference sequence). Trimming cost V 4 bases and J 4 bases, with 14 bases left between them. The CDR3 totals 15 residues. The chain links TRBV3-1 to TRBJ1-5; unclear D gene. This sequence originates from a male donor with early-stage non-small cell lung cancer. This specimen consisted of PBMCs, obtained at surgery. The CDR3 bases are TGTGCCAGCAGCCTAAGTTCGGCCCCTAATCAGCCCCAGCATTTT. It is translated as CASSLSSAPNQPQHF.